Listed below are T cell receptor beta chains from one sample, sequenced in a study of blood T cell repertoires in COVID-19. The protocol was immunoSEQ multiplex PCR, while the TCRdb copy is restricted to in-frame clones and leaves out a portion. The repertoire holds about 220,000 clones, with over 70% as singletons. Sample: peripheral blood. The receptors were sampled from a woman in her seventies with acute or convalescent COVID-19. Both conserved end residues are part of each CDR3. D genes are given only for firm matches. Size tells how often a clone was seen (once, few, many) or the class of an expanded clone, and some rows leave it out.

V gene	J gene	CDR3 length	clone size	D gene	CDR3 protein	CDR3 DNA
TRBV9	TRBJ2-3	17	-	TRBD1	CASSASGRTGGQDTQYF	TGTGCCAGCAGCGCCAGTGGTCGGACAGGGGGCCAAGATACGCAGTATTTT
TRBV6-2/TRBV6-3	TRBJ1-6	16	-	TRBD1	CASSGFFDRENSPLHF	TGTGCCAGCAGTGGATTCTTCGACAGGGAGAATTCACCCCTCCACTTT
TRBV5-1	TRBJ1-1	15	-	TRBD1	CASSPLTGAGTEAFF	TGCGCCAGCAGCCCCTTAACAGGGGCGGGGACTGAAGCTTTCTTT
TRBV5-1	TRBJ1-1	14	-	-	CASSPQGPDTEAFF	TGCGCCAGCAGCCCCCAGGGGCCGGACACTGAAGCTTTCTTT
TRBV29-1	TRBJ2-5	13	once	-	CSANGGPQETQYF	TGCAGCGCTAACGGGGGGCCACAAGAGACCCAGTACTTC
TRBV21-1	TRBJ2-7	11	-	-	CASSKTRKQYF	TGTGCCAGCAGCAAAACACGAAAGCAGTACTTC
TRBV18	TRBJ2-5	16	-	-	CASSPPSGERAETQYF	TGTGCCAGCTCACCACCATCGGGCGAGCGGGCAGAGACCCAGTACTTC
TRBV27	TRBJ2-6	15	-	TRBD1	CASSSTGAGANVLTF	TGTGCCAGCAGTTCCACAGGGGCTGGGGCCAACGTCCTGACTTTC
TRBV7-9	TRBJ2-3	15	many	-	CASSPRQRRTDTQYF	TGTGCCAGCAGCCCTCGACAGCGACGCACAGATACGCAGTATTTT
TRBV12-5	TRBJ2-1	14	-	-	CASGLNLGAYEQFF	TGTGCTAGTGGTTTGAATCTGGGGGCCTATGAGCAGTTCTTC
TRBV4-1	TRBJ2-7	15	-	TRBD1	CASSLRDSQTYEQYF	TGCGCCAGCAGCCTCCGGGACAGTCAAACCTACGAGCAGTACTTC
TRBV11-2	TRBJ2-3	16	-	TRBD2	CASSTTSGGAGDTQYF	TGTGCCAGCAGCACGACTAGCGGGGGGGCTGGAGATACGCAGTATTTT
TRBV19	TRBJ2-7	16	-	-	CASSIGFTRAEREQYF	TGTGCCAGTAGTATCGGATTTACCAGGGCGGAGAGAGAGCAGTACTTC